This is a list of T cell receptor beta chains from one sample in a study of CD8 T cells in ankylosing spondylitis. TCRdb independently ran MiXCR on the 5' RACE reads; one entry per CDR3 protein. This sample carries approximately 350,000 distinct CDR3 sequences, roughly 20% of them seen once, and the ten largest clones take approximately 14%. Sequencing was carried out using blood, either unsorted or a sorted T cell fraction (not recorded which). These receptors all come from a male donor with ankylosing spondylitis or in good health (not recorded which). The CDR3 runs from the conserved cysteine through the conserved F or W. The order of the fields is V gene, D gene, J gene, clone size, CDR3 DNA, CDR3 protein. A D gene is named only where the DNA matches it firmly. Expanded clones are given a class, and other clones once, few, many or no size at all.

TRBV5-1	TRBD1	TRBJ2-7	NA	TGCGCCAGCAGCGCTGGACAGGGCCCCTTCGACGAGCAGTACTTC	CASSAGQGPFDEQYF
TRBV28	NA	TRBJ1-1	few	TGTGCCAGCAGCCGAATGGACTGGGGGGGGGACACTGAAGCTTTCTTT	CASSRMDWGGDTEAFF
TRBV12-3/TRBV12-4	TRBD1	TRBJ1-2	NA	TGTGCCACGTTTATTCCGGGACAGGGTTATGGCTACACCTTC	CATFIPGQGYGYTF
TRBV12-3/TRBV12-4	NA	TRBJ2-3	NA	TGTGCCAGCAGTTCTGACTTCACAGATACGCAGTATTTT	CASSSDFTDTQYF
TRBV10-2	NA	TRBJ2-7	NA	TGCGCCAGCAGTGAGTCGATGAGGACAACCCTGTACGAGCAGTACTTC	CASSESMRTTLYEQYF
TRBV12-3/TRBV12-4	TRBD2	TRBJ2-2	NA	TGTGCCAGCAGCCAGACTAGCCTCTTAACCGGGGAGCTGTTTTTT	CASSQTSLLTGELFF
TRBV28	NA	TRBJ2-5	few	TGTGCCAGCAGCACCAGAACGGGGTACCAAGAGACCCAGTACTTC	CASSTRTGYQETQYF
TRBV29-1	TRBD1	TRBJ2-1	few	TGCAGCGTTGAGGCGGGGACAGGGTCCTCTAGCTCCTACAATGAGCAGTTCTTC	CSVEAGTGSSSSYNEQFF
TRBV11-2	TRBD2	TRBJ2-1	few	TGTGCCAGCAGCCGGACGAGGACTAGCGGGCGGACAGACTACAATGAGCAGTTCTTC	CASSRTRTSGRTDYNEQFF
TRBV29-1	TRBD2	TRBJ2-5	NA	TGCAGCGCGCGGAGGATCCGGGGGGTTCAAGAGACCCAGTACTTC	CSARRIRGVQETQYF
TRBV19	TRBD1	TRBJ2-7	NA	TGTGCCAATACCTCCCTGGACAGGGGTAAGGAAGAGCAGTACTTC	CANTSLDRGKEEQYF
TRBV19	NA	TRBJ2-7	NA	TGTGCCAGTAGTACTAGGACGGCCTACGAGCAGTACTTC	CASSTRTAYEQYF
TRBV2	NA	TRBJ2-7	NA	TGTGCCAGCAGTGAATTGGTCACCGAGTACTTC	CASSELVTEYF
TRBV5-6	NA	TRBJ1-6	NA	TGTGCCAGCAGCTTGGACAGCCTGAGATCTAATTCACCCCTCCACTTT	CASSLDSLRSNSPLHF
TRBV10-3	TRBD1	TRBJ2-7	many	TGTGCCATCAGTGGGGACAGTTCCTACGAGCAGTACTTC	CAISGDSSYEQYF
TRBV12-3/TRBV12-4	NA	TRBJ2-5	NA	TGTGCCAGCAGTTTAATTGGGACGGCCCAAGAGACCCAGTACTTC	CASSLIGTAQETQYF
TRBV18	TRBD1	TRBJ2-5	few	TGTGCCAGCTCACCCCTAACACAGGGGGCAGAGACCCAGTACTTC	CASSPLTQGAETQYF
TRBV29-1	NA	TRBJ2-7	NA	TGCAGCGTTGTCTATCTTGGCTACGAGCAGTACTTC	CSVVYLGYEQYF
TRBV29-1	NA	TRBJ2-3	NA	TGCAGCGTTGAGGGGGTCGACACAGATACGCAGTATTTT	CSVEGVDTDTQYF
TRBV7-9	NA	TRBJ2-7	few	TGTGCCAGCAGCCCCCGCGCCGGGTCCTACTTGATCGAGCAGTACTTC	CASSPRAGSYLIEQYF
TRBV10-3	NA	TRBJ2-3	few	TGTGCCATCAGTGCCCAGGGGAGCGCAGATACGCAGTATTTT	CAISAQGSADTQYF
TRBV3-1	TRBD2	TRBJ2-5	NA	TGTGCCAGCAGCCAAGACGTAGCGGGGGAGCTACAAGAGACCCAGTACTTC	CASSQDVAGELQETQYF
TRBV9	TRBD2	TRBJ2-1	NA	TGTGCCAGCAGCAAAGGCGGGGGGCAATACAATGAGCAGTTCTTC	CASSKGGGQYNEQFF
TRBV20-1	NA	TRBJ2-1	NA	TGCAGTGCTAGAGTAATACCCGACTACAATGAGCAGTTCTTC	CSARVIPDYNEQFF
TRBV9	NA	TRBJ2-2	few	TGTGCCAGCAGCGTAGTGGAGGGTAGCACCGGGGAGCTGTTTTTT	CASSVVEGSTGELFF
TRBV30	TRBD2	TRBJ2-7	few	TGTGCCTGGGAAGTTGGACGGGGGGACGAGCAGTACTTC	CAWEVGRGDEQYF
TRBV29-1	NA	TRBJ2-3	NA	TGCAGCGTCCCCACTAGTAGCGCGCAGTATTTT	CSVPTSSAQYF
TRBV4-1	NA	TRBJ2-7	NA	TGCGCCAGCAGCCTAACCAGCGTCACTTCTTACGAGCAGTACTTC	CASSLTSVTSYEQYF
TRBV9	NA	TRBJ2-1	NA	TGTGCCAGCAGCGGCACCGGGGGGCCCAATGAGCAGTTCTTC	CASSGTGGPNEQFF
TRBV29-1	NA	TRBJ2-1	few	TGCAGCGTTGACAACCTTCGGAATGAGCAGTTCTTC	CSVDNLRNEQFF
TRBV10-2	NA	TRBJ2-2	few	TGCGCCAGCAGTGAGTTTCCACATTCGAACACCGGGGAGCTGTTTTTT	CASSEFPHSNTGELFF
TRBV7-9	NA	TRBJ1-1	few	TGTGCCAGCAGCTTGGACAGTATGAACACTGAAGCTTTCTTT	CASSLDSMNTEAFF
TRBV29-1	NA	TRBJ2-2	NA	TGCAGCGTTGTAGATATGAACACCGGGGAGCTGTTTTTT	CSVVDMNTGELFF
TRBV27	NA	TRBJ2-2	NA	TGTGCCAGCATTCCAGGGTGGGGCGGGGAGCTGTTTTTT	CASIPGWGGELFF
TRBV5-6	NA	TRBJ1-5	few	TGTGCCAGCAGCTTGTGGGCGTATAGGAGCAATCAGCCCCAGCATTTT	CASSLWAYRSNQPQHF
TRBV24-1	TRBD2	TRBJ2-2	many	TGTGCCACCAGTGAACCCCGGGAGGCCACCGGGGAGCTGTTTTTT	CATSEPREATGELFF
TRBV20-1	NA	TRBJ2-7	many	TGCAGTGCTAGAGTTGAGATGGGCTACGAGCAGTACTTC	CSARVEMGYEQYF
TRBV12-3/TRBV12-4	TRBD1	TRBJ2-1	NA	TGTGCCAGCAGTTACCCGGGACAGACCTACAATGAGCAGTTCTTC	CASSYPGQTYNEQFF
TRBV13	NA	TRBJ2-7	NA	TGTGCCAGCAGCACCACGGAGACCTACGAGCAGTACTTC	CASSTTETYEQYF
TRBV4-1	NA	TRBJ2-1	NA	TGCGCCAGCTCCAAGGGGGGGTACAATGAGCAGTTCTTC	CASSKGGYNEQFF
TRBV7-9	NA	TRBJ2-7	few	TGTGCCAGCAGCCCGGTTACGTCGGGATACGAGCAGTACTTC	CASSPVTSGYEQYF
TRBV7-2	NA	TRBJ2-1	NA	TGTGCCAGCACCTCGGCCCGAAATGAGCAGTTCTTC	CASTSARNEQFF
TRBV11-2	NA	TRBJ2-5	NA	TGTGCCAGCAGCTCCGGGACACCCGCGGGGGAGACCCAGTACTTC	CASSSGTPAGETQYF
TRBV20-1	NA	TRBJ1-5	NA	TGCAGTGCTAGAGAGAATCAGCCCCAGCATTTC	CSARENQPQHF
TRBV4-2	TRBD1	TRBJ1-2	NA	TGTGCCAGCAGCCAAGATCCCGGACAGGGCTCGGACTATGGCTACACCTTC	CASSQDPGQGSDYGYTF
TRBV12-3/TRBV12-4	TRBD1	TRBJ2-7	NA	TGTGCCAGCAGTTTTTGGGACAGAGGCCTAGTATTTCCGGAGCAGTACTTC	CASSFWDRGLVFPEQYF
TRBV7-9	TRBD2	TRBJ2-7	NA	TGTGCCAGCAGCCCGAGGACTAGCGGGGGGATCTACGAGCAGTACTTC	CASSPRTSGGIYEQYF
TRBV14	NA	TRBJ2-1	NA	TGTGCCAGCAGCTCGACAGGATTTTACAATGAGCAGTTCTTC	CASSSTGFYNEQFF
TRBV28	NA	TRBJ1-1	many	TGTGCCAGCACGGCCATGAACACTGAAGCTTTCTTT	CASTAMNTEAFF